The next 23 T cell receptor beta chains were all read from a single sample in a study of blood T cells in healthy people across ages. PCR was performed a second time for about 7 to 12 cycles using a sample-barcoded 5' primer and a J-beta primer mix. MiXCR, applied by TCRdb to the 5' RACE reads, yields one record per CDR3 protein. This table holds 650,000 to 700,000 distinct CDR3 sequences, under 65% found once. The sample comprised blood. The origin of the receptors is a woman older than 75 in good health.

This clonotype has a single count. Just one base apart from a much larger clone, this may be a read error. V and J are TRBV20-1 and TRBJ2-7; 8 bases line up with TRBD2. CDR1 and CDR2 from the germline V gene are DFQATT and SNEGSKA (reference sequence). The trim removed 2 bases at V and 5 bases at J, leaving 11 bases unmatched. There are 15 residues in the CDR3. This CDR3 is CSARNRTGTRDEQYF. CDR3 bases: TGCAGTGCTAGAAATAGAACCGGGACTAGGGACGAGCAGTACTTC.

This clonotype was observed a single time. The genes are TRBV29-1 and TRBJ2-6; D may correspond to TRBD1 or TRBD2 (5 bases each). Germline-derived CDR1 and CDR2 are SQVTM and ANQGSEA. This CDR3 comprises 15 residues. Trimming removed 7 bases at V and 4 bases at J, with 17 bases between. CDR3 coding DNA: TGCAGCGCTGGGACCGGGTCGACCGGGGCCAACGTCCTGACTTTC. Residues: CSAGTGSTGANVLTF.

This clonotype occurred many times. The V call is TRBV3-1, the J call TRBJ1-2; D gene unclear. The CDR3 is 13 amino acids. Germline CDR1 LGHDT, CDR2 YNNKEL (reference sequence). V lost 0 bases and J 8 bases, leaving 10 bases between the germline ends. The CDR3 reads CASSQDYGPGYTF. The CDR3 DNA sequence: TGTGCCAGCAGCCAAGATTACGGCCCGGGCTACACCTTC.

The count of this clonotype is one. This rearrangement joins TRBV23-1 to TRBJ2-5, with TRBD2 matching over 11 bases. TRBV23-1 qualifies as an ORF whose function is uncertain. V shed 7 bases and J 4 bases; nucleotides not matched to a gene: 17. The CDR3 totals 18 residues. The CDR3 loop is CASTRLAGRIHFRETQYF. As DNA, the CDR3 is TGCGCCAGCACTAGACTAGCGGGACGAATCCATTTCAGAGAGACCCAGTACTTC.

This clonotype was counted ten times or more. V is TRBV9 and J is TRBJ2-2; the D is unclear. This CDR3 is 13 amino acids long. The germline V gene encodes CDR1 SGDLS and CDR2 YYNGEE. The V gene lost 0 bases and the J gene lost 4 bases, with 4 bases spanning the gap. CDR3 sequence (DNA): TGTGCCAGCAGCGTAGCTGTCACCGGGGAGCTGTTTTTT. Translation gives CASSVAVTGELFF. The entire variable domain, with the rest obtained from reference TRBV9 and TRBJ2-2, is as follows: DSGVTQTPKHLITATGQRVTLRCSPRSGDLSVYWYQQSLDQGLQFLIQYYNGEERAKGNILERFSAQQFPDLHSELNLSSLELGDSALYFCASSVAVTGELFFGEGSRLTVL.

CDR3 DNA: TGTGCCAGCAGAAGGACAGGGTCGGGTCCAGAAGCTTTCTTT. Residues: CASRRTGSGPEAFF. The chain uses TRBV6-5 and TRBJ1-1, with 8 bases lining up with TRBD1. The J segment lost 8 bases and the V segment lost 6 bases, leaving 11 bases of the junction unmatched. Germline assignment: CDR1 MNHEY and CDR2 SVGAGI. The CDR3 consists of 14 residues.

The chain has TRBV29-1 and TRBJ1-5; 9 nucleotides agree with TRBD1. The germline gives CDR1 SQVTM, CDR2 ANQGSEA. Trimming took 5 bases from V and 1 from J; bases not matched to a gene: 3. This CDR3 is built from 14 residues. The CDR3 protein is CSVWDRESNQPQHF. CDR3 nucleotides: TGCAGCGTTTGGGACAGGGAAAGCAATCAGCCCCAGCATTTT.

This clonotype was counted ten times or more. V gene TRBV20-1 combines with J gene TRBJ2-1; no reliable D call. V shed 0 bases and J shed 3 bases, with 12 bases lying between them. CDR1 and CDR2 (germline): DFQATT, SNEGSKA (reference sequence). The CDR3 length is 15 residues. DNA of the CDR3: TGCAGTGCTAGAGATCAAGGGAAGGGCTACAATGAGCAGTTCTTC. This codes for CSARDQGKGYNEQFF.

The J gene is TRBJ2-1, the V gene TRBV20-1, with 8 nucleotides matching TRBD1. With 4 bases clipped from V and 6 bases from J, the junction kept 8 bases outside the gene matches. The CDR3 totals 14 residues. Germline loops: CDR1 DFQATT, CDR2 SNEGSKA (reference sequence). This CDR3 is CSATDRGRGNEQFF. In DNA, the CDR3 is TGCAGTGCTACCGACAGGGGAAGGGGCAATGAGCAGTTCTTC.

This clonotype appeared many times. CDR3 bases: TGTGCCATCAGTGAGTCGTACAGGGGGATTGACGAGCAGTACTTC. Protein sequence: CAISESYRGIDEQYF. The chain has TRBV10-3 and TRBJ2-7; the match to TRBD1 covers 8 bases. Germline V lookup: CDR1 ENHRY, CDR2 SYGVKD. The CDR3 length is 15 residues. V was clipped by 0 bases and J by 5 bases; unmatched bases: 6.

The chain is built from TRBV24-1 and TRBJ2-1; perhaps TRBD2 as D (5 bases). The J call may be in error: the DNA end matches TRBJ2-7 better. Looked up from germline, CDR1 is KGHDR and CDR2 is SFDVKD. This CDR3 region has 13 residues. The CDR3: CATSQEARDEQYF. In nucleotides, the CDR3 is TGTGCCACCAGTCAGGAGGCGAGGGACGAGCAGTACTTC.

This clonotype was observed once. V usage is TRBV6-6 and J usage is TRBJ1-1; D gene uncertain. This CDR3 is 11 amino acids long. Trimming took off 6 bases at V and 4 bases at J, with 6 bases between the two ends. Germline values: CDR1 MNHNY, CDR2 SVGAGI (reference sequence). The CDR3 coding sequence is TGTGCCAGCAGGTCGAGCACTGAAGCTTTCTTT. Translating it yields CASRSSTEAFF.

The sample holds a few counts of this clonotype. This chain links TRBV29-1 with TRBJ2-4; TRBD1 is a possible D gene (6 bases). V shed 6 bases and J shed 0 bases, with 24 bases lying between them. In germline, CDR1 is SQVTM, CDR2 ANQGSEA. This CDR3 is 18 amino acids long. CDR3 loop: CSVPEGQLRTLAKNIQYF. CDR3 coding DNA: TGCAGCGTACCAGAAGGACAGCTCCGGACCTTAGCCAAAAACATTCAGTACTTC.

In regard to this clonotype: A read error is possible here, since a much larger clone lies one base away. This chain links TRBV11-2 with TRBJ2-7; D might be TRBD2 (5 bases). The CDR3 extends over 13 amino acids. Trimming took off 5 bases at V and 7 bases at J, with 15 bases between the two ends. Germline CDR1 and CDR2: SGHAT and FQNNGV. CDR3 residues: CASSVSSGYEQYF. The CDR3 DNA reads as TGTGCCAGCAGCGTCTCTTCGGGGTATGAGCAGTACTTC.

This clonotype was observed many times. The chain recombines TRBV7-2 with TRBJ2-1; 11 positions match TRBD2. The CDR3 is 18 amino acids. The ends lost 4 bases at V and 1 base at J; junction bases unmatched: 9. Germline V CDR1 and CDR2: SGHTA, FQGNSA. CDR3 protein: CASSSPTSGDGSYNEQFF. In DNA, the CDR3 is TGTGCCAGCAGCTCCCCGACTAGCGGGGATGGGTCCTACAATGAGCAGTTCTTC.

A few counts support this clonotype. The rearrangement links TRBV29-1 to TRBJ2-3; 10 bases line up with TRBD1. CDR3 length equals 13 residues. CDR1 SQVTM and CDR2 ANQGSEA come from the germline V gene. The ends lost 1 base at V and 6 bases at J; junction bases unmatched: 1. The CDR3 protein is CSVEATGGDTQYF. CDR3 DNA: TGCAGCGTTGAAGCGACAGGGGGCGATACGCAGTATTTT.

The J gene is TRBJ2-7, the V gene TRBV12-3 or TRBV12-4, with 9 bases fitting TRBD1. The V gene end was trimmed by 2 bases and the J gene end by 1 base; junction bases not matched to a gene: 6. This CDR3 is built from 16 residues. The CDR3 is CASSLRDRVVSYEQYF. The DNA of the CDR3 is TGTGCCAGCAGTTTAAGGGACAGGGTGGTGTCCTACGAGCAGTACTTC.

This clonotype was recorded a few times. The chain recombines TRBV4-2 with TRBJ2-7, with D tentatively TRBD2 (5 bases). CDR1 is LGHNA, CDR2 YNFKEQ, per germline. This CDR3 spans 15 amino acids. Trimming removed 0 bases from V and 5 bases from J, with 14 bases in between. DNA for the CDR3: TGTGCCAGCAGCCAAGAAGGGTGGGGAGCGGACGAGCAGTACTTC. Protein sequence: CASSQEGWGADEQYF.

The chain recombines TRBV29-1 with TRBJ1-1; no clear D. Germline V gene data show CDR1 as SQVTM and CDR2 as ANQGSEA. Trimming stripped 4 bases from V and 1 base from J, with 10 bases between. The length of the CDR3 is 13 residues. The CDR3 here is CSVGAGGNTEAFF. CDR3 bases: TGCAGCGTTGGGGCCGGTGGGAACACTGAAGCTTTCTTT.

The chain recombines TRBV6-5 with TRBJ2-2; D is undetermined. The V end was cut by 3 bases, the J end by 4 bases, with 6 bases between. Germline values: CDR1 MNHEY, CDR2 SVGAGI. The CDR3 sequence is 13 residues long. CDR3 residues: CASSYLATGELFF. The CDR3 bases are TGTGCCAGCAGTTATCTGGCCACCGGGGAGCTGTTTTTT.

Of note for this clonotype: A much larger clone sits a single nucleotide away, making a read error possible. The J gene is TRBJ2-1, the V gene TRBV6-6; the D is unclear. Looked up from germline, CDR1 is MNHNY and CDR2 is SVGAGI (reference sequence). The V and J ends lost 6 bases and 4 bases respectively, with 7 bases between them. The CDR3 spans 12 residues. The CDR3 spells CASRYEYNEQFF. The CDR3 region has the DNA TGTGCCAGCAGGTACGAGTACAATGAGCAGTTCTTC.

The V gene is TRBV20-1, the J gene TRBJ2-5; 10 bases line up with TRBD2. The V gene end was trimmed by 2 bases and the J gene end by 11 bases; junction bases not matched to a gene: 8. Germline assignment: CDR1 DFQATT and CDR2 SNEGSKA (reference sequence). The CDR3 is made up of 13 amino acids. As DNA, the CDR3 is TGCAGTGCTAGACTAGCGGGAGTGGGTGAGCAGTACTTC. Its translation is CSARLAGVGEQYF.

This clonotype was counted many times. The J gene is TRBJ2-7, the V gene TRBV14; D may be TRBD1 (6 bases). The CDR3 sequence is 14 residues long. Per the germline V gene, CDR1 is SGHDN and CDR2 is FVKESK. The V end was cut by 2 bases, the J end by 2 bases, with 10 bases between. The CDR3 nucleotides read TGTGCCAGCAGCCAATTCCGGGACACCTACGAGCAGTACTTC. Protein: CASSQFRDTYEQYF.